The 10 T cell receptor beta chains reported below all come from one sample, sequenced in a study of blood T cells in healthy people across ages (dated by TCRdb to between 2014 and 2017). Library preparation employed 5' RACE. Sequencing was carried out with an Illumina HiSeq 2500. The second PCR ran for about 6 to 12 cycles and used a J-beta primer mix along with a sample-barcoded 5' primer. Using fastp trimming at Q25 and MiXCR clonotype assembly, TCRdb reanalyzed the public sequencing data and kept in-frame beta chains. Rows matching on CDR3 protein sequence are summarized as one entry with the most common DNA and genes. This sample comprises roughly 1,100,000 distinct CDR3 sequences, about 23% of them detected only once. Of the sample, around 0.7% is held by the ten largest clones. These data were also reused for a study on T cells of mothers and their children.

Sequencing used blood. The receptors stem from a girl aged 2-10 years in good health.

This clonotype was seen only a few times. This chain links TRBV18 with TRBJ1-6; D perhaps matches TRBD1 (6 bases). This CDR3 contains 15 residues. Germline-derived CDR1 and CDR2 are KGHSH and LQKENI. Trimming stripped 3 bases from V and 7 bases from J, with 13 bases between. CDR3 DNA sequence: TGTGCCAGCTCACCGAGTCGGGACAAGAATTCACCCCTCCACTTT. This codes for CASSPSRDKNSPLHF.

Notes on this clonotype: One junction end does not reproduce the germline sequence, and a read error may be involved. CDR3 amino acids: CASGELGSGANVLTF. The CDR3 bases are TGTGCCAGCGGTGAATTGGGGAGTGGGGCCAACGTCCTGACTTTC. The chain employs TRBV6-1 and TRBJ2-6, with D possibly TRBD2 on 5 matching bases. The CDR3 runs 15 residues. The V gene's germline CDR1 is MNHNS and CDR2 SASEGT.

J is TRBJ2-5 and V is TRBV5-1; D gene ambiguous. Per the germline V gene, CDR1 is SGHRS and CDR2 is YFSETQ. This CDR3 is built from 15 residues. Trimming removed 0 bases from V and 0 bases from J, with 9 bases in between. The CDR3: CASSLELADQETQYF. Written as DNA, the CDR3 is TGCGCCAGCAGCTTGGAGCTGGCGGACCAAGAGACCCAGTACTTC. Filled out from reference TRBV5-1 and TRBJ2-5, the complete variable domain reads KAGVTQTPRYLIKTRGQQVTLSCSPISGHRSVSWYQQTPGQGLQFLFEYFSETQRNKGNFPGRFSGRQFSNSRSEMNVSTLELGDSALYLCASSLELADQETQYFGPGTRLLVL.

This rearrangement joins TRBV12-3 or TRBV12-4 to TRBJ2-1; TRBD1 matches at 9 bases. The V gene end was trimmed by 7 bases and the J gene end by 4 bases; junction bases not matched to a gene: 5. The CDR3 consists of 14 residues. CDR3 residues: CASNGGTGYNEQFF. The DNA of the CDR3 is TGTGCCAGCAATGGCGGGACAGGGTACAATGAGCAGTTCTTC.

This chain uses TRBV9 with TRBJ2-5; D uncertain. The DNA matches TRBJ2-7 better at its end, which makes the J call doubtful. Germline V CDR1 and CDR2: SGDLS, YYNGEE. CDR3 length: 14 amino acids. This CDR3 is CASSVGGDTYEQYF. The DNA for the CDR3 is TGTGCCAGCAGCGTAGGTGGAGATACCTACGAGCAGTACTTC.

This clonotype was recorded many times. The rearrangement joins TRBV4-1 to TRBJ2-1, with D tentatively TRBD1 or TRBD2 (5 bases each). The CDR3 loop spans 16 amino acids. Germline V CDR1 and CDR2: MGHRA, YSYEKL. Trimming removed 0 bases from V and 5 bases from J, with 14 bases in between. The CDR3 nucleotides read TGCGCCAGCAGCCAAGAACCCGGGACCGATAACAATGAGCAGTTCTTC. Translated, it gives CASSQEPGTDNNEQFF.

The rearrangement joins TRBV19 to TRBJ1-2; D not certain. Germline values: CDR1 LNHDA, CDR2 SQIVND (reference sequence). Trimming removed 3 bases at V and 5 bases at J, with 7 bases between. The CDR3 consists of 12 residues. The CDR3 bases are TGTGCCAGTAGTATTTCGGGGTATGGCTACACCTTC. Translated: CASSISGYGYTF. The variable domain in full, completed from reference TRBV19 and TRBJ1-2, reads DGGITQSPKYLFRKEGQNVTLSCEQNLNHDAMYWYRQDPGQGLRLIYYSQIVNDFQKGDIAEGYSVSREKKESFPLTVTSAQKNPTAFYLCASSISGYGYTFGSGTRLTVV.

Notes on this clonotype: Given the absence of the conserved phenylalanine or tryptophan at the CDR3 end, a read error is likely. This rearrangement joins TRBV6-2 or TRBV6-3 to TRBJ2-5; the D call may be TRBD1 or TRBD2 (5 bases each). The germline V gene has CDR1 MNHEY and CDR2 SVGEGT. Between the trimmed V and J ends, which lost 2 bases and 3 bases, there was a span of 13 bases. The CDR3 totals 15 residues. The CDR3 bases are TGTGCCAGCAGTTACACGGGTTGGGGGAAAGAGACCCAGTACCTC. This codes for CASSYTGWGKETQYL.

This chain uses TRBV2 with TRBJ1-2, with TRBD1 identical over 7 bases. V was pared by 5 bases and J by 8 bases, with 11 bases of the junction left unmatched. The CDR3 spans 14 residues. Germline-derived CDR1 and CDR2 are SNHLY and FYNNEI. Here the CDR3 DNA reads TGTGCCAGCAGTCCCAGACAGGGCCCTAAAGGCTACACCTTC. This gives the protein CASSPRQGPKGYTF.

V gene TRBV5-1 combines with J gene TRBJ2-1, with 10 bases aligning to TRBD1. The CDR3 is made up of 16 amino acids. The V segment lost 3 bases and the J segment 5 bases; nucleotides outside the gene matches: 8. CDR1 is SGHRS, CDR2 YFSETQ, per germline. As DNA, the CDR3 is TGCGCCAGCAGCTCAGCCTGGGACAGGGGCAACAATGAGCAGTTCTTC. Protein product: CASSSAWDRGNNEQFF.